The 26 T cell receptor beta chains below all came from one sample that was sequenced in a study of human T cells and chemical hapten exposure. As to time point: patch test 1, 2 weeks after DPC sensitization. The treatment: therapeutic diphenylcyclopropenone sensitization with weekly scalp DPC. TCRdb reprocessed the RACE reads with MiXCR, giving one entry per CDR3 protein. This repertoire shows roughly 70,000 distinct CDR3 sequences, around a third found once; its top ten account for 8.9%. The specimen was whole blood, collected in connection with sensitization to the hapten diphenylcyclopropenone (DPC). All receptors come from a man in his forties or fifties with alopecia areata. Some clones in this sample may be carry-over from other donors' samples.

The chain couples TRBV7-9 to TRBJ2-7; 8 bases map to TRBD2. The CDR3 has 15 amino acids. J gave up 3 bases and V 6 bases, and 10 bases lay outside the gene matches. CDR1 and CDR2 from the germline V gene are SEHNR and FQNEAQ (reference sequence). In DNA, the CDR3 is TGTGCCAGCAGAAAGGCTAGCGGGCAGAACTACGAGCAGTACTTC. It specifies CASRKASGQNYEQYF.

In this sample, this clonotype turned up a few times. The chain joins TRBV7-2 to TRBJ2-3; D unresolved. CDR1 is SGHTA and CDR2 is FQGNSA in the germline V gene. V lost 3 bases and J 5 bases, leaving 9 bases between the germline ends. The CDR3 runs 13 residues. CDR3 protein: CASSFPLVDTQYF. For the CDR3, the DNA is TGTGCCAGCAGCTTCCCCCTAGTAGATACGCAGTATTTT.

This chain joins TRBV6-2 or TRBV6-3 and TRBJ2-6, with D possibly TRBD1 on 6 matching bases. This CDR3 has 16 residues. The V and J ends lost 2 bases and 2 bases respectively, with 10 bases between them. CDR1 is MNHEY, CDR2 SVGEGT, per germline. CDR3 residues: CASSYDGGAGANVLTF. The CDR3 DNA reads as TGTGCCAGCAGTTACGATGGGGGCGCTGGGGCCAACGTCCTGACTTTC.

The V and J genes are TRBV6-5 and TRBJ2-7; 12 nucleotides agree with TRBD1. CDR3 length: 14 residues. Per the germline V gene, CDR1 is MNHEY and CDR2 is SVGAGI. The V segment lost 8 bases and the J segment 6 bases; nucleotides outside the gene matches: 8. The chain's CDR3 is CASGDRGLGGEQYF. CDR3 coding DNA: TGTGCCAGCGGGGACAGGGGGCTAGGAGGCGAGCAGTACTTC.

This clonotype showed up just a few times. This sequence joins TRBV10-3 and TRBJ2-1; the match to TRBD2 covers 7 bases. Germline V gene data show CDR1 as ENHRY and CDR2 as SYGVKD. The CDR3 sequence is 15 residues long. The J segment lost 4 bases and the V segment lost 0 bases, leaving 3 bases of the junction unmatched. The CDR3 nucleotides read TGTGCCATCAGTGAGTCGATCGGGGGGTACAATGAGCAGTTCTTC. This translates into CAISESIGGYNEQFF.

The chain has TRBV2 and TRBJ2-5; D is ambiguous. Germline CDR1 and CDR2: SNHLY and FYNNEI. Trimming removed 3 bases from V and 1 base from J, with 12 bases in between. This CDR3 contains 15 residues. The chain's CDR3 is CASSDFGTLQETQYF. The DNA of the CDR3 is TGTGCCAGCAGTGATTTTGGCACACTCCAAGAGACCCAGTACTTC.

As regards this clonotype: A read error may account for a junction end that differs from germline. The chain has TRBV15 and TRBJ2-1; D not certain. CDR1 and CDR2 (germline): LNHNV, YYDKDF (reference sequence). CDR3 length: 15 amino acids. The CDR3 here is CATSRDLGSINGQFF. CDR3 sequence (DNA): TGTGCCACCAGCAGAGATTTGGGCTCCATTAATGGGCAGTTCTTC.

This clonotype was detected a few times. This sequence joins TRBV7-3 and TRBJ2-1; TRBD2 matches at 8 bases. Germline assignment: CDR1 SGHTA and CDR2 FQGTGA. There are 15 residues in the CDR3. Germline trimming cut 5 bases from V and 8 bases from J; bases unmatched to any gene: 11. The CDR3 nucleotides read TGTGCCAGCAGCAGTCCGGGACTAGAGAAGGATGAGCAGTTCTTC. This codes for CASSSPGLEKDEQFF.

This clonotype was counted between two and nine times. This chain joins TRBV9 and TRBJ2-2; D tentatively fits TRBD1 or TRBD2 (5 bases each). Germline CDR1 is SGDLS and CDR2 is YYNGEE. Trimming took off 0 bases at V and 5 bases at J, with 11 bases between the two ends. CDR3 length equals 15 residues. The CDR3 protein is CASSVAGTDTGELFF. In DNA form, the CDR3 reads TGTGCCAGCAGCGTAGCCGGGACGGATACCGGGGAGCTGTTTTTT.

The chain links TRBV2 to TRBJ2-3; D may be TRBD2 (6 bases). The germline V gene encodes CDR1 SNHLY and CDR2 FYNNEI. Trimming left V 9 bases short and J 1 base short, with 8 bases between. This CDR3 region has 12 residues. This CDR3 reads CARGGRTDTQYF. DNA for the CDR3: TGTGCCAGGGGAGGTCGCACAGATACGCAGTATTTT. The full variable domain, completed using reference TRBV2 and TRBJ2-3, is EPEVTQTPSHQVTQMGQEVILRCVPISNHLYFYWYRQILGQKVEFLVSFYNNEISEKSEIFDDQFSVERPDGSNFTLKIRSTKLEDSAMYFCARGGRTDTQYFGPGTRLTVL.

This clonotype was detected only a few times. The rearrangement joins TRBV15 to TRBJ1-2, with D possibly TRBD1 on 5 matching bases. Germline assignment: CDR1 LNHNV and CDR2 YYDKDF (reference sequence). V was clipped by 1 base and J by 4 bases, with 10 bases between them. This CDR3 is built from 14 residues. CDR3 in amino acids: CATSRGAGPYGYTF. Here the CDR3 DNA reads TGTGCCACCAGCAGAGGGGCAGGGCCCTATGGCTACACCTTC.

V and J are TRBV27 and TRBJ2-7; 7 nucleotides agree with TRBD1. J was trimmed by 7 bases and V by 3 bases; bases with no gene match: 12. The CDR3 runs 15 residues. The germline gives CDR1 MNHEY, CDR2 SMNVEV (reference sequence). CDR3 amino acids: CASSFYRGESTEQYF. For the CDR3, the DNA is TGTGCCAGCAGTTTCTACAGGGGTGAAAGTACGGAGCAGTACTTC.

J is TRBJ2-2 and V is TRBV29-1; 10 bases agree with TRBD1. This CDR3 comprises 17 residues. Trimming removed 6 bases from V and 2 bases from J; junction bases left unmatched: 12. Germline values: CDR1 SQVTM, CDR2 ANQGSEA. CDR3 sequence: CSVDLDRGPLNTGELFF. CDR3 bases: TGCAGCGTCGATCTCGACAGGGGGCCCCTAAACACCGGGGAGCTGTTTTTT.

The chain combines TRBV19 with TRBJ1-5; D uncertain. The CDR3 runs to 12 residues. V was pared by 10 bases and J by 2 bases, with 9 bases between. The germline CDR1 and CDR2 sequences are LNHDA and SQIVND (reference sequence). This CDR3 is CATNIGNQPQHF. The DNA for the CDR3 is TGTGCCACTAATATAGGCAATCAGCCCCAGCATTTT.

The chain is built from TRBV7-9 and TRBJ1-6; D is possibly TRBD1 (5 bases). Germline CDR1 is SEHNR and CDR2 is FQNEAQ (reference sequence). Trimming stripped 1 base from V and 5 bases from J, with 12 bases between. The CDR3 has 16 residues. The CDR3 nucleotides are TGTGCCAGCAGCTTAGGCGGACGGGGGAATAATTCACCCCTCCACTTT. As protein: CASSLGGRGNNSPLHF.

Only a few counts were recorded for this clonotype. The chain combines TRBV10-3 with TRBJ2-1; 7 bases map to TRBD1. This CDR3 region has 13 residues. J gave up 6 bases and V 4 bases, and 3 bases lay outside the gene matches. Germline V gene data show CDR1 as ENHRY and CDR2 as SYGVKD. The CDR3 here is CAISGTGVNEQFF. The CDR3 DNA is TGTGCCATCAGTGGAACAGGGGTCAATGAGCAGTTCTTC.

This clonotype was observed a few times. The chain has TRBV2 and TRBJ1-1; TRBD1 agrees at 7 bases. CDR1 and CDR2 (germline): SNHLY, FYNNEI. Trimming at V came to 3 bases and at J to 4 bases, leaving 5 bases not matched to a gene. The length of the CDR3 is 14 residues. The CDR3 region has the DNA TGTGCCAGCAGTGAGAGACAGGGCGCCACTGAAGCTTTCTTT. It specifies CASSERQGATEAFF.

This chain links TRBV28 with TRBJ2-1; D may be TRBD1 (6 bases). This CDR3 contains 15 residues. The germline V and J ends were trimmed by 7 bases and 3 bases, with 16 bases remaining between them. Germline values: CDR1 MDHEN, CDR2 SYDVKM. CDR3 sequence reads: CASTLGQTNYNEQFF. CDR3 nucleotide sequence: TGTGCCAGCACCTTGGGACAAACAAACTACAATGAGCAGTTCTTC.

The J gene is TRBJ2-7, the V gene TRBV12-3 or TRBV12-4; D unresolved. The CDR3 extends over 17 amino acids. V dropped 5 bases and J dropped 1 base, with 21 bases sitting between them. CDR3 in DNA: TGTGCCAGCAGTCCGGCCGCAGACCAAACTGTTTCCTACGAGCAGTACTTC. Residues: CASSPAADQTVSYEQYF.

V is TRBV7-9 and J is TRBJ2-7; D remains ambiguous. The CDR3 extends over 14 amino acids. In germline, CDR1 is SEHNR, CDR2 FQNEAQ (reference sequence). Trimming cost V 0 bases and J 2 bases, with 8 bases left between them. The CDR3 DNA reads as TGTGCCAGCAGCTTAGCGGGAATAACCTACGAGCAGTACTTC. Translated, it gives CASSLAGITYEQYF.

The V and J genes are TRBV4-1 and TRBJ2-7; 8 positions agree with TRBD1. V lost 0 bases, J lost 2 bases, and 9 bases stayed unmatched. The CDR3 has 17 residues. Per germline, CDR1 MGHRA and CDR2 YSYEKL. Here the CDR3 reads CASSQDHSGQVTYEQYF. CDR3 coding DNA: TGCGCCAGCAGCCAAGATCATTCGGGACAGGTCACCTACGAGCAGTACTTC.

The J gene is TRBJ2-3, the V gene TRBV28; tentative D call: TRBD2 (7 bases). CDR1 is MDHEN and CDR2 is SYDVKM in the germline V gene. V lost 1 base and J 0 bases, leaving 11 bases between the germline ends. CDR3 length: 16 amino acids. CDR3 in amino acids: CASSLLGGGSTDTQYF. In DNA form, the CDR3 reads TGTGCCAGCAGTTTATTAGGGGGAGGGAGCACAGATACGCAGTATTTT.

The genes are TRBV6-5 and TRBJ2-1, with 11 bases lining up with TRBD2. Germline V gives CDR1 MNHEY, CDR2 SVGAGI. The CDR3 consists of 15 residues. J was trimmed by 4 bases and V by 6 bases; bases with no gene match: 5. In DNA, the CDR3 is TGTGCCAGCAGCCTCCGACTAGCGGGATACAATGAGCAGTTCTTC. This gives the protein CASSLRLAGYNEQFF.

The V and J genes are TRBV28 and TRBJ2-7; TRBD2 might be the D (6 bases). Per the germline V gene, CDR1 is MDHEN and CDR2 is SYDVKM. Trimming took 6 bases from V and 5 from J, leaving 20 bases between them. This CDR3 spans 15 amino acids. DNA of the CDR3: TGTGCCAGCAGGCCCACGGGACTCCGGACCCACGAGCAGTACTTC. Its protein is CASRPTGLRTHEQYF.

The rearrangement joins TRBV6-2 or TRBV6-3 to TRBJ2-7; 9 bases are a match to TRBD2. The germline V gene has CDR1 MNHEY and CDR2 SVGEGT. J was trimmed by 2 bases and V by 8 bases; bases with no gene match: 7. The CDR3 has 14 residues. CDR3 residues: CASSVTSGPYEQYF. CDR3 in DNA: TGTGCCAGCTCGGTGACTAGCGGTCCCTACGAGCAGTACTTC.

The V gene is TRBV7-9, the J gene TRBJ2-7, with D maybe TRBD2 (5 bases). Germline CDR1 and CDR2: SEHNR and FQNEAQ (reference sequence). Trimming cost V 3 bases and J 6 bases, with 9 bases left between them. CDR3 length: 12 residues. The CDR3, as DNA: TGTGCCAGCAGCTTTGCAGGAGGCGAGCAGTACTTC. It translates to CASSFAGGEQYF.